These 28 T cell receptor beta chains came from one sample sequenced in a study of T cell changes during pregnancy in multiple sclerosis. Measured with immunoSEQ multiplex PCR; TCRdb has only the in-frame clones, and not every one. The repertoire holds about 52,000 clones, with almost 95% as singletons. The sample consisted of CD4+ T cells from peripheral blood mononuclear cells, taken in the third trimester of pregnancy. These receptors were taken from a female donor with multiple sclerosis, enrolled in a pregnancy study.

The DNA of the CDR3 is TGTGCCAGCAGCCACCGACATAACACTGAAGCTTTCTTT. Translating gives CASSHRHNTEAFF. The chain recombines TRBV11-2 with TRBJ1-1; no firm D call. This CDR3 comprises 13 residues. V lost 5 bases to trimming and J lost 2 bases, with 9 bases between them. Germline V gene sequence: CDR1 SGHAT, CDR2 FQNNGV.

This sequence joins TRBV11-2 and TRBJ2-6; 8 nucleotides line up with TRBD1. With V trimmed by 5 bases and J by 2 bases, 5 bases remained unmatched. Germline V gives CDR1 SGHAT, CDR2 FQNNGV. The CDR3 has 16 residues. The CDR3 sequence is CASSTGQGTGANVLTF. The CDR3 DNA reads as TGTGCCAGCAGCACCGGACAGGGCACTGGGGCCAACGTCCTGACTTTC.

The chain employs TRBV18 and TRBJ2-2, with D maybe TRBD2 (5 bases). From germline, CDR1 is KGHSH and CDR2 LQKENI. The CDR3 runs 16 residues. V lost 2 bases and J lost 5, with 15 bases in between. The CDR3 region is CASSPSRDSRTGELFF. The CDR3 nucleotides read TGTGCCAGCTCACCATCCCGGGATTCCCGGACCGGGGAGCTGTTTTTT. The full variable domain, its missing parts supplied by reference TRBV18 and TRBJ2-2, is NAGVMQNPRHLVRRRGQEARLRCSPMKGHSHVYWYRQLPEEGLKFMVYLQKENIIDESGMPKERFSAEFPKEGPSILRIQQVVRGDSAAYFCASSPSRDSRTGELFFGEGSRLTVL.

The chain joins TRBV29-1 to TRBJ2-7, with TRBD2 as a possible D gene (5 bases). Looked up from germline, CDR1 is SQVTM and CDR2 is ANQGSEA. The CDR3 totals 13 residues. Trimming shortened V by 8 bases and J by 3 bases, and 17 bases separated the two germline ends. As DNA, the CDR3 is TGCAGCATCGCCCATTACCGGGACTACGAGCAGTACTTC. Its translation is CSIAHYRDYEQYF.

The CDR3 sequence is CASSLGSTGVDTQYF. CDR3 DNA sequence: TGTGCCAGCAGCTTAGGATCCACCGGGGTGGATACGCAGTATTTT. The chain employs TRBV7-2 and TRBJ2-3; a possible D gene is TRBD2 (5 bases). The CDR3 extends over 15 amino acids. Trimming removed 1 base at V and 6 bases at J, with 14 bases between. From germline, CDR1 is SGHTA and CDR2 FQGNSA. Full variable domain (missing parts from reference TRBV7-2 and TRBJ2-3): GAGVSQSPSNKVTEKGKDVELRCDPISGHTALYWYRQSLGQGLEFLIYFQGNSAPDKSGLPSDRFSAERTGGSVSTLTIQRTQQEDSAVYLCASSLGSTGVDTQYFGPGTRLTVL.

The chain recombines TRBV6-6 with TRBJ1-3, with TRBD1 matching 9 bases. Germline CDR1 and CDR2: MNHNY and SVGAGI (reference sequence). CDR3 size: 16 residues. V shed 2 bases, J shed 1 base, and the junction held 3 bases outside the gene matches. The CDR3 DNA reads as TGTGCCAGCAGTTACGCCGGGACAGGGTCTGGAAACACCATATATTTT. Translation: CASSYAGTGSGNTIYF.

The chain links TRBV11-1 to TRBJ2-5, with a weak D call TRBD1 (6 bases). With 5 bases removed from V and 5 bases from J, the gap between germline ends came to 18 bases. This CDR3 region has 15 residues. Germline assignment: CDR1 SGHAT and CDR2 FQDESV (reference sequence). CDR3 region: CASSGHRVGIETQYF. CDR3 in DNA: TGTGCCAGCAGCGGTCACAGGGTTGGTATCGAGACCCAGTACTTC.

The genes are TRBV20-1 and TRBJ1-1; D is unresolved. The germline V gene encodes CDR1 DFQATT and CDR2 SNEGSKA (reference sequence). Trimming removed 5 bases at V and 4 bases at J, with 8 bases between. The CDR3 contains 11 residues. CDR3 in DNA: TGCAGTGCTGTCCCGGGCACTGAAGCTTTCTTT. Protein: CSAVPGTEAFF.

The gene calls are TRBV4-3 and TRBJ2-5; D unresolved. This CDR3 has 13 amino acids. Trimming removed 3 bases at V and 5 bases at J, with 10 bases between. CDR1 is LGHNA and CDR2 is YSLEER in the germline V gene. The CDR3 here is CASSHSKAETQYF. The CDR3 bases are TGCGCCAGCAGCCATTCTAAAGCGGAGACCCAGTACTTC.

This clone was counted between two and nine times. This rearrangement joins TRBV29-1 to TRBJ1-1; a possible D gene is TRBD1 (5 bases). The CDR3 covers 14 residues. CDR1 and CDR2 from the germline V gene are SQVTM and ANQGSEA. V was cut by 3 bases and J by 5 bases, with 16 bases left in between. CDR3 protein: CSVDGARRRTEAFF. The CDR3 coding sequence is TGCAGCGTTGATGGGGCTAGACGGAGAACTGAAGCTTTCTTT.

This clone appeared a single time. This chain links TRBV9 with TRBJ1-6, with D possibly TRBD1 on 6 matching bases. The CDR3 totals 15 residues. V lost 4 bases, J lost 6 bases, and 14 bases lay in between. The germline CDR1 and CDR2 sequences are SGDLS and YYNGEE. The CDR3 here is CASSSRGTLNSPLHF. DNA of the CDR3: TGTGCCAGCAGCTCCAGAGGGACACTTAATTCACCCCTCCACTTT.

The V and J genes are TRBV29-1 and TRBJ2-5, with D possibly matching TRBD1 (7 bases). Germline assignment: CDR1 SQVTM and CDR2 ANQGSEA. Trimming took 1 base from V and 5 from J, leaving 14 bases between them. The CDR3 covers 14 residues. CDR3 in DNA: TGCAGCGTTGAAGGTCAACAGGGGAGGGAGACCCAGTACTTC. Amino acid sequence: CSVEGQQGRETQYF. The full variable domain, completed using reference TRBV29-1 and TRBJ2-5, is SAVISQKPSRDICQRGTSLTIQCQVDSQVTMMFWYRQQPGQSLTLIATANQGSEATYESGFVIDKFPISRPNLTFSTLTVSNMSPEDSSIYLCSVEGQQGRETQYFGPGTRLLVL.

The chain links TRBV6-5 to TRBJ2-7, with 7 bases aligning to TRBD2. With V trimmed by 5 bases and J by 6 bases, 10 bases remained unmatched. CDR3 length: 14 residues. In germline, CDR1 is MNHEY, CDR2 SVGAGI. The CDR3 is CASSHDRGGSEQYF. CDR3 DNA sequence: TGTGCCAGCAGTCACGACCGCGGGGGTTCCGAGCAGTACTTC.

The chain carries TRBV18 and TRBJ1-1; no reliable D call. This CDR3 is 14 amino acids long. Germline assignment: CDR1 KGHSH and CDR2 LQKENI. V was pared by 5 bases and J by 1 base, with 11 bases between. DNA of the CDR3: TGTGCCAGCTCAGCTTTGATGGCGAACACTGAAGCTTTCTTT. It translates to CASSALMANTEAFF.

V gene TRBV7-2 combines with J gene TRBJ2-7; 7 nucleotides align to TRBD1. Germline V gene sequence: CDR1 SGHTA, CDR2 FQGNSA. CDR3 length: 15 residues. V lost 1 base and J lost 2; bases outside the gene matches: 5. The CDR3 protein is CASSLVGQGAYEQYF. In DNA form, the CDR3 reads TGTGCCAGCAGCTTAGTGGGCCAGGGGGCCTACGAGCAGTACTTC.

The chain uses TRBV7-3 and TRBJ2-3; the match to TRBD2 covers 9 bases. Germline V CDR1 and CDR2: SGHTA, FQGTGA. V trimming: 5 bases; J trimming: 2 bases; junction bases outside the gene matches: 8. This CDR3 contains 16 residues. The CDR3 region has the DNA TGTGCCAGCAGCCCCTTGCTAGCGGGAACCACAGATACGCAGTATTTT. Amino acids: CASSPLLAGTTDTQYF.

This clone was detected only a few times. The genes are TRBV29-1 and TRBJ2-2; a possible D gene is TRBD1 (6 bases). V dropped 7 bases and J dropped 6 bases, with 18 bases sitting between them. The CDR3 totals 14 residues. The germline V gene encodes CDR1 SQVTM and CDR2 ANQGSEA. The CDR3 sequence: CSALTGSVSGELFF. As DNA, the CDR3 is TGCAGCGCCCTTACAGGGTCCGTGTCCGGGGAGCTGTTTTTT.

The chain employs TRBV7-3 and TRBJ2-7; TRBD1 agrees at 8 bases. J lost 2 bases, V lost 5 bases, and 5 bases had no gene match. Germline V lookup: CDR1 SGHTA, CDR2 FQGTGA. CDR3 length: 14 residues. CDR3 sequence: CASSPRTGPYEQYF. In nucleotides, the CDR3 is TGTGCCAGCAGCCCAAGGACAGGGCCCTACGAGCAGTACTTC.

This chain joins TRBV11-1 and TRBJ2-1; D is unclear. CDR1 is SGHAT, CDR2 FQDESV, per germline (reference sequence). This CDR3 spans 15 amino acids. The ends were cut back, 6 bases at V and 2 bases at J, with 14 bases in the middle. The CDR3 DNA is TGTGCCAGCAGTCCCCTACGAGAAGCCTACAATGAGCAGTTCTTC. It codes for CASSPLREAYNEQFF.

The V call is TRBV30, the J call TRBJ1-4; a weak D match, TRBD1 (6 bases). Germline V lookup: CDR1 GTSNPN, CDR2 SVGIG (reference sequence). The V gene lost 4 bases and the J gene lost 6 bases, with 9 bases spanning the gap. The CDR3 is 12 amino acids. CDR3 residues: CAWNRQDEKLFF. CDR3 sequence (DNA): TGTGCCTGGAATAGACAGGATGAAAAACTGTTTTTT.

The V gene is TRBV7-2, the J gene TRBJ2-7, with 10 bases lining up with TRBD2. V trimming: 5 bases; J trimming: 1 base; junction bases outside the gene matches: 5. The CDR3 has 15 amino acids. Germline V gene data show CDR1 as SGHTA and CDR2 as FQGNSA. CDR3 in amino acids: CASSQLAGRSYEQYF. The DNA for the CDR3 is TGTGCCAGCAGCCAACTAGCGGGGCGTTCCTACGAGCAGTACTTC.

V gene TRBV19 combines with J gene TRBJ2-1; TRBD2 might be the D (5 bases). CDR3 length equals 12 residues. The germline gives CDR1 LNHDA, CDR2 SQIVND (reference sequence). V was cut by 6 bases and J by 12 bases, with 15 bases left in between. Here the CDR3 DNA reads TGTGCCAGTAGCTTCCTTGGAGGAGTGCAGTTCTTC. This codes for CASSFLGGVQFF.

The rearrangement links TRBV19 to TRBJ1-2; possible D gene TRBD1, 5 bases. CDR1 is LNHDA and CDR2 is SQIVND in the germline V gene (reference sequence). This CDR3 has 12 residues. Trimming left V 7 bases short and J 7 bases short, with 13 bases between. The CDR3 loop reads CASTLGLSGYTF. The CDR3 DNA sequence: TGTGCCAGTACGTTGGGACTAAGTGGCTACACCTTC. Full variable domain (missing parts from reference TRBV19 and TRBJ1-2): DGGITQSPKYLFRKEGQNVTLSCEQNLNHDAMYWYRQDPGQGLRLIYYSQIVNDFQKGDIAEGYSVSREKKESFPLTVTSAQKNPTAFYLCASTLGLSGYTFGSGTRLTVV.

The genes are TRBV19 and TRBJ1-2; TRBD1 matches 8 bases. Germline V gives CDR1 LNHDA, CDR2 SQIVND (reference sequence). This CDR3 spans 14 amino acids. J gave up 4 bases and V 8 bases, and 9 bases lay outside the gene matches. CDR3 nucleotides: TGTGCCAGTCAACTGGACAGGGCCCCCTATGGCTACACCTTC. Its translation is CASQLDRAPYGYTF. The variable domain in full, completed from reference TRBV19 and TRBJ1-2, reads DGGITQSPKYLFRKEGQNVTLSCEQNLNHDAMYWYRQDPGQGLRLIYYSQIVNDFQKGDIAEGYSVSREKKESFPLTVTSAQKNPTAFYLCASQLDRAPYGYTFGSGTRLTVV.

The chain uses TRBV14 and TRBJ2-3; 9 positions match TRBD2. The J segment lost 3 bases and the V segment lost 4 bases, leaving 5 bases of the junction unmatched. This CDR3 region has 15 residues. Germline CDR1 reads SGHDN; CDR2 reads FVKESK. The CDR3 is CASSLGLAQTDTQYF. Here the CDR3 DNA reads TGTGCCAGCAGCCTCGGACTAGCGCAGACAGATACGCAGTATTTT.

This clone has only a few counts. Its ends do not fully match the called genes, so a read error is possible. The gene calls are TRBV6-6 and TRBJ2-3; a weak D match, TRBD1 (6 bases). The length of the CDR3 is 13 residues. The V gene's germline CDR1 is MNHNY and CDR2 SVGAGI (reference sequence). This CDR3 is CASTQGITGFGAF. The CDR3 region has the DNA TGTGCCAGCACCCAGGGGATCACAGGGTTTGGGGCTTTT.

The chain links TRBV4-2 to TRBJ1-2, with a tentative D call TRBD1 (6 bases). V shed 4 bases and J shed 4 bases, with 10 bases lying between them. In germline, CDR1 is LGHNA, CDR2 YNFKEQ. The CDR3 has 13 residues. The CDR3 nucleotides read TGTGCCAGCAGCCCCGACAGGACCTATGGCTACACCTTC. It is translated as CASSPDRTYGYTF.

The chain uses TRBV6-5 and TRBJ1-5; 9 bases map to TRBD1. J was trimmed by 6 bases and V by 6 bases; bases with no gene match: 6. There are 14 residues in the CDR3. Germline CDR1 reads MNHEY; CDR2 reads SVGAGI. DNA of the CDR3: TGTGCCAGCAGCACACAGGGGGCGGGTCAGCCCCAGCATTTT. Protein product: CASSTQGAGQPQHF.